The text below deals with one TCR beta chain. The antigen remains undetermined. This record comes from a study of response to subunit inactivated influenza vaccine. TCRdb passed the RT-PCR reads through MiXCR, listing each CDR3 protein once. The repertoire holds more than 700,000 distinct CDR3 sequences, with 21% as singletons. This CDR3 has 15 residues. With 0 bases removed from V and 2 bases from J, the gap between germline ends came to 9 bases. The V gene's germline CDR1 is SGHTA and CDR2 FQGTGA. Whole-study results and caveats: With each seasonal influenza vaccination, the authors suggested, few new T cells are recruited.

The V gene is TRBV7-3, the J gene TRBJ2-3; tentatively, D is TRBD2 (6 bases). This receptor was identified in a man in his fifties who received an inactivated influenza vaccine. Specimen: PBMCs from blood, collected around 5 days after vaccination. CDR3: CASSLTRTNTDTQYF. Written as DNA, the CDR3 is TGTGCCAGCAGCTTAACCCGGACTAACACAGATACGCAGTATTTT.